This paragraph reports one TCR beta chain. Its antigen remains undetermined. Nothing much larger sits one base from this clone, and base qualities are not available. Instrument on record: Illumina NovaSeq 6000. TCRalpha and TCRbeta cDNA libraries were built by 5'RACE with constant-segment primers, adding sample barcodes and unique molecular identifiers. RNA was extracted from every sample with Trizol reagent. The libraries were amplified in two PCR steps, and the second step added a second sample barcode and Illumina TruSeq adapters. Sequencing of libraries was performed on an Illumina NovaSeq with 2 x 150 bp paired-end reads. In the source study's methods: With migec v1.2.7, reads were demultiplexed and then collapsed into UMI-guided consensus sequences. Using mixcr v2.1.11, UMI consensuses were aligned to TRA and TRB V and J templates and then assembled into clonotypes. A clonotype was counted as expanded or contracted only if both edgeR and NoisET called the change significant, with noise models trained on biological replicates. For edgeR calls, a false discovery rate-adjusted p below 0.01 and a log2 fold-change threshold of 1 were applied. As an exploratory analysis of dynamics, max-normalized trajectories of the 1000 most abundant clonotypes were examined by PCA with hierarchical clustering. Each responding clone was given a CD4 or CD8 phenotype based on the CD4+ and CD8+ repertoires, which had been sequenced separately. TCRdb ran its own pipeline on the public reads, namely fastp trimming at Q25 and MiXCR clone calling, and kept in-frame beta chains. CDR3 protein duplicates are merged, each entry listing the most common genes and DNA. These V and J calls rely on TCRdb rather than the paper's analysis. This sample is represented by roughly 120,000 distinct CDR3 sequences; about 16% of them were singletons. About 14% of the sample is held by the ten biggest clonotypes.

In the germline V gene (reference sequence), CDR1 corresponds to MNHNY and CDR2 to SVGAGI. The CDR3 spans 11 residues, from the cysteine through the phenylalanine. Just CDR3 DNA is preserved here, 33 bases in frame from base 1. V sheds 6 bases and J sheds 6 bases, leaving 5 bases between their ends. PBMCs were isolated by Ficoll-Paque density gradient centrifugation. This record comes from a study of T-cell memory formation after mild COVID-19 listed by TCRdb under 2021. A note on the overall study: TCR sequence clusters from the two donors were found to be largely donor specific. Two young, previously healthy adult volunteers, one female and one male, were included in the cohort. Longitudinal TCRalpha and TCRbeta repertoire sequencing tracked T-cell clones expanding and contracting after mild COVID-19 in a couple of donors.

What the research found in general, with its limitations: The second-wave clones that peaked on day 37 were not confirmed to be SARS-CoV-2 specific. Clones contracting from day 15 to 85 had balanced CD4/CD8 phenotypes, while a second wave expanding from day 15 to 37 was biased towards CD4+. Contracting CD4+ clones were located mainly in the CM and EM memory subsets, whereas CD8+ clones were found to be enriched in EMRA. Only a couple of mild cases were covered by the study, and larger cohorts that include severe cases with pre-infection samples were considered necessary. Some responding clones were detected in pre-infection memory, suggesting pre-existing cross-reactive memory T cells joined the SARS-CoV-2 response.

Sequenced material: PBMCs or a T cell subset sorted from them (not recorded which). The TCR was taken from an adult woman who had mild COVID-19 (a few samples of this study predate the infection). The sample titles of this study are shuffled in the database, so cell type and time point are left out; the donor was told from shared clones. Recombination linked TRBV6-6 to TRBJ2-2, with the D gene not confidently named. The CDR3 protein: CASREAGELFF. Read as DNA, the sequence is TGTGCCAGCAGAGAGGCCGGGGAGCTGTTTTTT.